This T cell receptor beta chain was captured by sequencing in a study of blood T cell repertoires in COVID-19. As for the study in general: Specimens from acute and convalescent COVID-19 originated in the United States, Italy and Spain. T cells, B-cell-depleted T cells, or PBMCs provided the cDNA or gDNA that served as material.

The assay was immunoSEQ multiplex PCR, and TCRdb's table has in-frame clones only and misses some. Of about 55,000 clones in the sample, roughly 90% were seen once. V lost 7 bases and J lost 0; bases outside the gene matches: 6. This CDR3 is 15 amino acids long. Germline V lookup: CDR1 SGHRS, CDR2 YFSETQ. The chain has TRBV5-1 and TRBJ2-1, with TRBD2 identical over 8 bases. The sequence was collected from a human donor with active COVID-19. The donor label of this sample is uncertain. The sample taken for sequencing was peripheral blood. This CDR3 reads CASAEAGGSYNEQFF. As DNA, the CDR3 is TGCGCCAGCGCCGAGGCGGGAGGCTCCTACAATGAGCAGTTCTTC.